The clone carrying this T cell receptor beta chain was found many times. As yet, its antigen is unknown. This entry comes from a study of response to subunit inactivated influenza vaccine. The CDR3 runs 13 residues. V lost 3 bases and J lost 7, with 11 bases in between. TCRdb redid the calling of the RT-PCR reads with MiXCR, one entry per CDR3 protein. The sample yields 710,000 or so distinct CDR3 sequences, approximately 14% seen once. Overall study findings and caveats: Authors suggested few new T cells are recruited by each seasonal influenza vaccination.

The chain uses TRBV12-3 or TRBV12-4 and TRBJ2-3; D unresolved. The sequence was obtained from a man between 50 and 59 years old who received an inactivated influenza vaccine. The material sequenced was PBMCs from blood, taken roughly 12 days after vaccination. CDR3 sequence (DNA): TGTGCCAGCAGTTTGGACCGCCTAAATACGCAGTATTTT. This gives the protein CASSLDRLNTQYF.